A selection of T cell receptor beta chains follows, all from one sample in a study of radiotherapy plus CTLA-4 blockade in lung cancer. Measured with immunoSEQ multiplex PCR; TCRdb has only the in-frame clones, and not every one. This table holds some 37,000 clones, 70% to 75% found once. The sequenced sample was peripheral blood, obtained from a patient treated with radiotherapy plus ipilimumab. The receptors here all came from a human donor with non-small cell lung cancer who had stable disease on radiotherapy plus ipilimumab. Each CDR3 is given with its conserved first and last residue. A D gene is named only where the DNA matches it firmly. The size field is filled for only some rows; it gives once, few, many or a size class.

.,few,TRBJ1-2,TRBV6-6,CASTSDSYGYTF,TGTGCCAGCACTTCGGACAGCTATGGCTACACCTTC
.,.,TRBJ2-7,TRBV25-1,CASSESTTDQYF,TGTGCCAGCAGTGAATCTACGACAGACCAGTACTTC
TRBD1,.,TRBJ2-1,TRBV4-3,CASSQEGQIYNEQFF,TGCGCCAGCAGCCAAGAGGGACAGATCTACAATGAGCAGTTCTTC
.,.,TRBJ2-1,TRBV19,CASRARPLSYNEQFF,TGTGCCAGTAGGGCGCGACCACTTTCCTACAATGAGCAGTTCTTC
TRBD1,.,TRBJ2-3,TRBV11-2,CASSSYRGSTDTQYF,TGTGCCAGCAGCTCATACAGGGGCAGCACAGATACGCAGTATTTT
.,.,TRBJ1-2,TRBV19,CASSISVYGYTF,TGTGCCAGTAGTATATCAGTCTATGGCTACACCTTC
.,once,TRBJ1-6,TRBV7-9,CASSLESDPSPLHF,TGTGCCAGCAGCTTAGAGTCAGACCCTTCACCCCTCCACTTT
TRBD1,medium-sized,TRBJ2-7,TRBV6-6,CASRQGKSYEQYF,TGTGCCAGCAGACAGGGGAAAAGCTACGAGCAGTACTTC
TRBD1,.,TRBJ2-7,TRBV6-5,CASTYPQGRTYEQYF,TGTGCCAGCACCTACCCACAGGGGCGTACCTACGAGCAGTACTTC
.,.,TRBJ2-3,TRBV7-8,CASSLEGSTDTQYF,TGTGCCAGCAGCTTAGAGGGCAGCACAGATACGCAGTATTTT
.,few,TRBJ1-4,TRBV19,CASGPGTNGGLNEKLFF,TGTGCCAGTGGCCCCGGTACCAATGGGGGACTTAATGAAAAACTGTTTTTT
.,.,TRBJ2-1,TRBV6-5,CASRPTGISYNEQFF,TGTGCCAGCAGACCCACCGGGATCTCCTACAATGAGCAGTTCTTC
.,.,TRBJ2-3,TRBV14,CASSPPPGRGTDTQYF,TGTGCCAGCAGCCCACCTCCGGGGCGTGGGACAGATACGCAGTATTTT
.,.,TRBJ2-7,TRBV28,CASSTIVSSYEQYF,TGTGCCAGCAGTACGATAGTTTCCTCCTACGAGCAGTACTTC
.,.,TRBJ1-5,TRBV9,CASSPLGDSNQPQHF,TGTGCCAGCAGCCCCCTCGGGGATAGCAATCAGCCCCAGCATTTT
.,.,TRBJ1-4,TRBV19,CASSPRQVATNEKLFF,TGTGCCAGTAGTCCAAGACAGGTTGCAACTAATGAAAAACTGTTTTTT
.,.,TRBJ1-6,TRBV9,CASSLTREGSPLHF,TGTGCCAGCAGCTTGACCCGGGAAGGGTCACCCCTCCACTTT
.,few,TRBJ1-1,TRBV5-4,CASSQEAGYEGTEAFF,TGTGCCAGCAGCCAAGAAGCGGGGTATGAGGGTACTGAAGCTTTCTTT
.,.,TRBJ2-6,TRBV5-8,CASSLVLAGANVLTF,TGTGCCAGCAGCTTGGTTCTAGCTGGGGCCAACGTCCTGACTTTC
.,.,TRBJ1-5,TRBV13,CASSLGRGNQPQHF,TGTGCCAGCAGCTTAGGACGAGGGAATCAGCCCCAGCATTTT
TRBD1,.,TRBJ1-6,TRBV7-3,CASSYGQAPSSPLHF,TGTGCCAGCAGCTACGGACAGGCCCCGTCCTCACCCCTCCACTTT
.,.,TRBJ2-3,TRBV5-1,CASSLEQGRLTDTQYF,TGCGCCAGCAGCTTGGAACAGGGTCGGTTAACAGATACGCAGTATTTT
.,.,TRBJ1-1,TRBV11-3,CASSPWALNTEAFF,TGTGCCAGCAGCCCCTGGGCCCTGAACACTGAAGCTTTCTTT
.,.,TRBJ2-1,TRBV7-9,CAGSGYNEQFF,TGTGCCGGCTCGGGTTACAATGAGCAGTTCTTC
TRBD1,few,TRBJ1-4,TRBV10-3,CAISEYGTAEKLFF,TGTGCCATCAGTGAGTACGGGACAGCCGAAAAACTGTTTTTT
.,.,TRBJ2-7,TRBV6-5,CASTHIRGEQYF,TGTGCCAGCACTCACATCAGGGGCGAGCAGTACTTC
.,few,TRBJ1-3,TRBV28,CASSSTNSGNTIYF,TGTGCCAGCAGTTCTACGAACTCTGGAAACACCATATATTTT
.,few,TRBJ1-2,TRBV7-9,CASSLDRSGRYTF,TGTGCCAGCAGCTTAGATCGGTCTGGACGGTACACCTTC
.,.,TRBJ2-2,TRBV2,CASRFLGQSNTGELFF,TGTGCCAGCAGGTTTTTAGGACAGAGCAACACCGGGGAGCTGTTTTTT
.,.,TRBJ1-1,TRBV2,CASSADDTEAFF,TGTGCCAGCAGTGCAGACGACACTGAAGCTTTCTTT
.,.,TRBJ1-3,TRBV30,CAWSVVTAVTIYF,TGTGCCTGGAGTGTGGTGACAGCGGTAACCATATATTTT
.,once,TRBJ1-1,TRBV6-5,CASSYSLLLNTEAFF,TGTGCCAGCAGTTACTCGTTGCTTTTGAACACTGAAGCTTTCTTT
.,once,TRBJ1-1,TRBV27,CASSLTGNMNTEAFF,TGTGCCAGCAGTTTAACAGGGAACATGAACACTGAAGCTTTCTTT
TRBD1,.,TRBJ1-2,TRBV28,CASSLGTGGGDFYGYTF,TGTGCCAGCAGTTTGGGGACAGGGGGCGGCGATTTCTATGGCTACACCTTC
.,.,TRBJ2-2,TRBV5-1,CASGPTGPGELFF,TGCGCCAGCGGCCCTACAGGGCCCGGGGAGCTGTTTTTT
.,.,TRBJ1-1,TRBV18,CASSPPNGRANEAFF,TGTGCCAGCTCACCACCGAATGGCAGGGCGAATGAAGCTTTCTTT
.,.,TRBJ1-1,TRBV7-9,CASSGLLNTEAFF,TGTGCCAGCAGCGGGTTGCTGAACACTGAAGCTTTCTTT
TRBD2,few,TRBJ2-1,TRBV18,CASSFGGGSDEQFF,TGTGCCAGCTCATTCGGGGGGGGTTCGGATGAGCAGTTCTTC
.,.,TRBJ2-3,TRBV29-1,CSVVRGSADTQYF,TGCAGCGTTGTAAGGGGCTCCGCAGATACGCAGTATTTT
.,few,TRBJ2-3,TRBV6-4,CASSGDGSTDTQYF,TGTGCCAGCAGTGGGGACGGTAGCACAGATACGCAGTATTTT
TRBD1,.,TRBJ1-3,TRBV6-1,CASLWTGSPGNTIYF,TGTGCCAGCCTTTGGACAGGGAGTCCTGGAAACACCATATATTTT
.,.,TRBJ1-2,TRBV29-1,CSVLLDGYTF,TGCAGCGTCCTATTAGACGGCTACACCTTC
TRBD1,few,TRBJ1-5,TRBV6-1,CASSDPGTGNQPQHF,TGTGCCAGCAGTGATCCCGGGACAGGGAATCAGCCCCAGCATTTT
TRBD1,.,TRBJ1-2,TRBV30,CAWGTGSHGYTF,TGTGCCTGGGGGACAGGGTCCCATGGCTACACCTTC
.,.,TRBJ2-6,TRBV10-3,CAISRTVSSGANVLTF,TGTGCCATCAGTCGGACGGTGAGCTCTGGGGCCAACGTCCTGACTTTC
.,.,TRBJ1-2,TRBV7-3,CASSFTQAHGYTF,TGTGCCAGCAGCTTTACACAGGCACATGGCTACACCTTC
.,once,TRBJ2-3,TRBV6-6,CASSLSTDTQYF,TGTGCCAGCAGTCTTTCCACAGATACGCAGTATTTT
.,.,TRBJ1-2,TRBV5-4,CASSLAAQGIYGYTF,TGTGCCAGCAGCTTGGCCGCCCAGGGGATCTACGGCTACACCTTC
.,.,TRBJ1-1,TRBV9,CASSPLDENTEAFF,TGTGCCAGCAGCCCCCTAGATGAGAACACTGAAGCTTTCTTT
TRBD2,.,TRBJ2-3,TRBV19,CASSPGTSGGADTQYF,TGTGCCAGTAGTCCTGGGACTAGCGGGGGGGCCGATACGCAGTATTTT
.,.,TRBJ1-6,TRBV10-2,CASIPLLLDSVSYNSPLHF,TGCGCCAGCATACCGCTATTACTCGACAGCGTCTCCTATAATTCACCCCTCCACTTT
.,.,TRBJ1-2,TRBV2,CASSGIGGMAYGYTF,TGTGCCAGCAGTGGGATTGGGGGGATGGCCTATGGCTACACCTTC
.,.,TRBJ2-1,TRBV18,CASSPLGTNNEQFF,TGTGCCAGCTCACCATTAGGGACCAACAATGAGCAGTTCTTC
TRBD1,.,TRBJ1-2,TRBV6-5,CASSQDRAYGYTF,TGTGCCAGCAGTCAGGACAGGGCCTATGGCTACACCTTC
.,.,TRBJ2-2,TRBV7-9,CASSLVPRRNTGELFF,TGTGCCAGCAGCTTAGTCCCCCGGAGGAACACCGGGGAGCTGTTTTTT
.,few,TRBJ1-4,TRBV18,CASSPWGDANEKLFF,TGTGCCAGCTCACCATGGGGAGATGCTAATGAAAAACTGTTTTTT
TRBD2,.,TRBJ2-5,TRBV5-1,CASSLRRAGGNQETQYF,TGCGCCAGCAGCTTGCGACGGGCGGGGGGGAACCAAGAGACCCAGTACTTC
.,.,TRBJ1-5,TRBV19,CASSIDIGSSNQPQHF,TGTGCCAGTAGTATAGATATTGGCAGTAGCAATCAGCCCCAGCATTTT